The rows below give T cell receptor beta chains drawn from one sample of a study of regulatory T cells in long-lasting Graves disease. TCRdb processed the multiplex PCR reads anew with MiXCR; each CDR3 protein has one entry. The repertoire includes 250,000 or so distinct CDR3 sequences, about 19% of them detected once, and about 15% sits in the top ten. This specimen consisted of peripheral blood mononuclear cells (PBMCs), obtained at new diagnosis, from a patient treated with antithyroid drugs. The receptors shown here come from a female donor with Graves disease. Both conserved end residues are part of each CDR3. D genes are given only for firm matches. Clone size is given for some rows only: seen once, a few or many times, or a class if the clone is expanded.

J: TRBJ2-5
size: many
D: TRBD2
V: TRBV12-3/TRBV12-4
CDR3: CASSLLAGGKETQYF
DNA: TGTGCCAGCAGTTTACTAGCGGGGGGGAAAGAGACCCAGTACTTC

J: TRBJ2-5
size: -
D: TRBD2
V: TRBV7-8
CDR3: CASSHPTSGGGETQYF
DNA: TGTGCCAGCAGCCACCCGACTAGCGGGGGGGGAGAGACCCAGTACTTC

J: TRBJ1-4
size: many
D: -
V: TRBV28
CDR3: CASSLRTTNEKLFF
DNA: TGTGCCAGCAGTTTGAGAACAACTAATGAAAAACTGTTTTTT

J: TRBJ1-5
size: many
D: TRBD1
V: TRBV12-3/TRBV12-4
CDR3: CASRDRANQPQHF
DNA: TGTGCCAGCAGGGACAGGGCGAATCAGCCCCAGCATTTT

J: TRBJ2-5
size: many
D: -
V: TRBV7-2
CDR3: CASSLLTAFGETQYF
DNA: TGTGCCAGCAGCTTATTAACGGCGTTTGGCGAGACCCAGTACTTC

J: TRBJ2-1
size: many
D: -
V: TRBV7-2
CDR3: CASSDLLDRQFF
DNA: TGTGCCAGCAGCGACCTTCTGGATCGGCAGTTCTTC

J: TRBJ2-1
size: many
D: TRBD2
V: TRBV20-1
CDR3: CSANSGIGYNEQFF
DNA: TGCAGTGCTAATAGCGGGATTGGCTACAATGAGCAGTTCTTC

J: TRBJ2-7
size: many
D: -
V: TRBV27
CDR3: CASSLKPRGSYEQYF
DNA: TGTGCCAGCAGTTTAAAACCGAGGGGCTCCTACGAGCAGTACTTC

J: TRBJ1-1
size: few
D: -
V: TRBV20-1
CDR3: CSAIQGRPNTEAFF
DNA: TGCAGTGCCATTCAGGGGAGACCTAACACTGAAGCTTTCTTT

J: TRBJ2-5
size: many
D: -
V: TRBV5-4
CDR3: CASSLGGLGPQETQYF
DNA: TGTGCCAGCAGCTTAGGGGGACTGGGACCTCAAGAGACCCAGTACTTC

J: TRBJ2-1
size: few
D: TRBD2
V: TRBV28
CDR3: CASNLASGLGEQFF
DNA: TGTGCCAGCAACCTGGCTAGCGGGTTAGGTGAGCAGTTCTTC

J: TRBJ1-4
size: many
D: -
V: TRBV7-9
CDR3: CASSLVEGSEKLFF
DNA: TGTGCCAGCAGCTTAGTGGAGGGGAGTGAAAAACTGTTTTTT

J: TRBJ2-7
size: -
D: TRBD1
V: TRBV6-4
CDR3: CASRDPGGSYEQYF
DNA: TGTGCCAGCAGAGACCCAGGGGGTTCCTACGAGCAGTACTTC